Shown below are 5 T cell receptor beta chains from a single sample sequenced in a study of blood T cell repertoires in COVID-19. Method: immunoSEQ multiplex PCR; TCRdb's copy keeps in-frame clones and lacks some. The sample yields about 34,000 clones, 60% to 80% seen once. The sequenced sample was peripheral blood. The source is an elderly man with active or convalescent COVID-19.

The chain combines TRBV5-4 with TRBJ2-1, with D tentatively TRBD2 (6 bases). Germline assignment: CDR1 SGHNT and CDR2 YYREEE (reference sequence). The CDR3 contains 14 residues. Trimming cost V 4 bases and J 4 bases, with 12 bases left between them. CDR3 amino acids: CASSMGGRYNEQFF. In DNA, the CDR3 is TGTGCCAGCAGCATGGGAGGCCGGTACAATGAGCAGTTCTTC.

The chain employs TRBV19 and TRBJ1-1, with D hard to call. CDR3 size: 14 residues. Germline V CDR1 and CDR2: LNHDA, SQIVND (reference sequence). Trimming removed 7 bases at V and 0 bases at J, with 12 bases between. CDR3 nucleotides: TGTGCCAGTACCCTGGGCCCCCTGAACACTGAAGCTTTCTTT. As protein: CASTLGPLNTEAFF.

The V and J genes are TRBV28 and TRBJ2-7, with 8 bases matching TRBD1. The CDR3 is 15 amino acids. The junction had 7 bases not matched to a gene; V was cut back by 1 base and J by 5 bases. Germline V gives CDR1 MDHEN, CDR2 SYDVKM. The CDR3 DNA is TGTGCCAGCAGTTTATTTACAGGGGGTATCGACGAGCAGTACTTC. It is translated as CASSLFTGGIDEQYF.

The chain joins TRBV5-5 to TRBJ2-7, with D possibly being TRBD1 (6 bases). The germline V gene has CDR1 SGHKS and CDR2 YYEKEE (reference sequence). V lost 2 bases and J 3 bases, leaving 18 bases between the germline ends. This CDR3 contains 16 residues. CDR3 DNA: TGTGCCAGCAGCTTATCAGTGGGACACGACCTCTACGAGCAGTACTTC. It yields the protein CASSLSVGHDLYEQYF.

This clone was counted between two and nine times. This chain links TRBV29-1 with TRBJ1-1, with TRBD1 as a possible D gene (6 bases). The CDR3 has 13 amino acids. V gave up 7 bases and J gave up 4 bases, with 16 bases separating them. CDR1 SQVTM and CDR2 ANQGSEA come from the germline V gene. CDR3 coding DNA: TGCAGCGCCATGACAGGTACGGTCACTGAAGCTTTCTTT. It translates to CSAMTGTVTEAFF.